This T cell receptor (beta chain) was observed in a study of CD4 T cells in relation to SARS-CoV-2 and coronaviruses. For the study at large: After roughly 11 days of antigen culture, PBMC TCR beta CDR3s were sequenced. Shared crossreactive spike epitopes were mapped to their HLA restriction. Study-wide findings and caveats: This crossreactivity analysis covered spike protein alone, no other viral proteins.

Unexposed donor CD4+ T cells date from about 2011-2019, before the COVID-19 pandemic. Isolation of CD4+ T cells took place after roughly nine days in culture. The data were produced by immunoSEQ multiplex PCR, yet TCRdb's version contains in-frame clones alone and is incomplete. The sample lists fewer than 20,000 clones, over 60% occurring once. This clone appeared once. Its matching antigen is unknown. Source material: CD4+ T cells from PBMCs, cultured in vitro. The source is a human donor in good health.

The CDR3 bases are TGTGCCAGCAGTTTGGGACAGGGCACTGAAGCTTTCTTT. Its protein is CASSLGQGTEAFF. The chain uses TRBV12-3 or TRBV12-4 and TRBJ1-1; 9 bases align to TRBD1. The V gene end was trimmed by 3 bases and the J gene end by 4 bases; junction bases not matched to a gene: 0. The CDR3 is made up of 13 amino acids.